Listed here are 16 T cell receptor beta chains from one sample, sequenced in a study of cytomegalovirus exposure and HLA in healthy donors. PCR was performed using 60 Vbeta and 13 Jbeta primers. The table came from immunoSEQ multiplex PCR; TCRdb's copy has only in-frame clones and leaves some out. The profile shows 90,000 to 130,000 clones, roughly 80% of them singletons. What was sequenced was PBMCs. These receptors originate from a woman in her twenties or thirties in good health and CMV-seronegative.

The rearrangement uses TRBV9 and TRBJ2-7, with 9 bases identical to TRBD1. Trimming removed 2 bases from V and 2 bases from J; junction bases left unmatched: 17. The CDR3 spans 19 residues. Germline V lookup: CDR1 SGDLS, CDR2 YYNGEE. The CDR3 is CASSVHAGSDRGDPYEQYF. CDR3 nucleotides: TGTGCCAGCAGCGTGCATGCCGGATCAGACAGGGGGGACCCCTACGAGCAGTACTTC.

The chain links TRBV29-1 to TRBJ2-2, with 10 bases that match TRBD1. V trimming: 3 bases; J trimming: 5 bases; junction bases outside the gene matches: 9. The germline gives CDR1 SQVTM, CDR2 ANQGSEA. This CDR3 spans 16 amino acids. CDR3 in DNA: TGCAGCGTTGATACCGGGACAGGGGTTTGGACCGGGGAGCTGTTTTTT. Translated: CSVDTGTGVWTGELFF.

The chain couples TRBV14 to TRBJ2-2; a weak D match, TRBD1 (5 bases). V dropped 2 bases and J dropped 5 bases, with 6 bases sitting between them. Germline lookup yields CDR1 SGHDN and CDR2 FVKESK. The CDR3 is 13 residues long. CDR3 sequence: CASSQKGTGELFF. CDR3 bases: TGTGCCAGCAGCCAAAAGGGGACCGGGGAGCTGTTTTTT.

The chain is built from TRBV15 and TRBJ2-7; TRBD2 matches 16 bases. The CDR3 totals 18 residues. The J segment lost 3 bases and the V segment lost 0 bases, leaving 5 bases of the junction unmatched. CDR1 LNHNV and CDR2 YYDKDF come from the germline V gene (reference sequence). Here the CDR3 reads CATSRDGTSGRARYEQYF. The CDR3 bases are TGTGCCACCAGCAGAGATGGGACTAGCGGGAGGGCCCGCTACGAGCAGTACTTC.

The chain carries TRBV2 and TRBJ2-5; tentative D call: TRBD1 (8 bases). With 11 bases removed from V and 5 bases from J, the gap between germline ends came to 24 bases. The CDR3 spans 15 residues. Germline CDR1 and CDR2: SNHLY and FYNNEI. CDR3 coding DNA: TGTGCCGGCGGGGGACAGGCGCTTCTTGGGGAGACCCAGTACTTC. The encoded protein is CAGGGQALLGETQYF.

This sequence joins TRBV28 and TRBJ1-2, with 10 bases matching TRBD1. CDR1 is MDHEN and CDR2 is SYDVKM in the germline V gene. This CDR3 contains 14 residues. V was pared by 5 bases and J by 3 bases, with 3 bases of the junction left unmatched. CDR3 amino acids: CASSRTGGYYGYTF. CDR3 nucleotides: TGTGCCAGCAGTCGGACAGGGGGTTACTATGGCTACACCTTC.

This clone was seen only once. The DNA of the CDR3 is TGTGCCAGCAGCTTACAAGGTAGCCCTCTCAACTATGGCTACACCTTC. It yields the protein CASSLQGSPLNYGYTF. This sequence joins TRBV7-6 and TRBJ1-2; D is ambiguous. Trimming left V 2 bases short and J 2 bases short, with 15 bases between. CDR1 SGHVS and CDR2 FNYEAQ come from the germline V gene. CDR3 size: 16 residues.

The chain uses TRBV4-3 and TRBJ1-1, with a weak D call TRBD1 (5 bases). V was trimmed by 0 bases and J by 4 bases, leaving 9 bases between them. The CDR3 covers 14 residues. The germline CDR1 and CDR2 sequences are LGHNA and YSLEER. The CDR3 nucleotides are TGCGCCAGCAGCCAAGATTCGGGGGGCACTGAAGCTTTCTTT. This encodes CASSQDSGGTEAFF.

The V call is TRBV7-2, the J call TRBJ1-2, with a tentative D call TRBD1 (5 bases). The V gene lost 1 base and the J gene lost 5 bases, with 17 bases spanning the gap. The V gene's germline CDR1 is SGHTA and CDR2 FQGNSA. CDR3 size: 16 residues. CDR3 DNA: TGTGCCAGCAGCTTAGGGGCTGCGGGACCATTGTATGGCTACACCTTC. Its translation: CASSLGAAGPLYGYTF.

The V call is TRBV5-8, the J call TRBJ2-7; 9 bases are shared with TRBD2. From germline, CDR1 is SGHTS and CDR2 YDEGEE. This CDR3 is 16 amino acids long. V gave up 1 base and J gave up 9 bases; unmatched junction bases: 14. CDR3 bases: TGTGCCAGCAGCTTGTCCGCGCGGGGGGGCACTACGAGGCAGTACTTC. Amino acid sequence: CASSLSARGGTTRQYF.

This clone was seen more than once but under ten times. V is TRBV4-2 and J is TRBJ2-6; D call uncertain. Trimming shortened V by 7 bases and J by 0 bases, and 10 bases separated the two germline ends. Germline assignment: CDR1 LGHNA and CDR2 YNFKEQ. The CDR3 consists of 15 residues. CDR3 DNA sequence: TGTGCCAGCAACACAAGAAGCTCTGGGGCCAACGTCCTGACTTTC. Its protein product is CASNTRSSGANVLTF.

V is TRBV13 and J is TRBJ1-4; possible D gene TRBD1, 5 bases. From germline, CDR1 is PRHDT and CDR2 FYEKMQ (reference sequence). V was pared by 8 bases and J by 2 bases, with 15 bases between. CDR3 length equals 15 residues. The CDR3 here is CASARGGTTNEKLFF. The CDR3 DNA is TGTGCCAGCGCCCGGGGGGGGACGACTAATGAAAAACTGTTTTTT.

This rearrangement joins TRBV7-9 to TRBJ1-1; D possibly corresponds to TRBD1 (6 bases). The CDR3 contains 16 residues. Germline V gives CDR1 SEHNR, CDR2 FQNEAQ (reference sequence). Deletions cut 0 bases from V and 2 bases from J, with 13 bases between. CDR3 loop: CASSLALGGKNTEAFF. The CDR3 region has the DNA TGTGCCAGCAGCTTAGCGCTAGGGGGTAAAAACACTGAAGCTTTCTTT.

This clone was seen once. This chain connects TRBV5-1 to TRBJ2-3; weak D call: TRBD2 (7 bases). The CDR3 is 14 amino acids. Germline V gene lookup returns CDR1 SGHRS and CDR2 YFSETQ. Trimming left V 5 bases short and J 3 bases short, with 13 bases between. CDR3 bases: TGCGCCAGCAGTGACCGGGGGGCAACAGATACGCAGTATTTT. Translation: CASSDRGATDTQYF.

The chain links TRBV18 to TRBJ2-7, with a tentative D call TRBD2 (7 bases). Between the trimmed V and J ends, which lost 2 bases and 3 bases, there was a span of 14 bases. CDR1 KGHSH and CDR2 LQKENI come from the germline V gene. This CDR3 contains 15 residues. CDR3 coding DNA: TGTGCCAGCTCACCAGGGGGGGACACTCACTACGAGCAGTACTTC. Amino acids: CASSPGGDTHYEQYF.

This clone occurred once. The CDR3 nucleotides are TGTGCCAGCTCACCAACAGGGCAGAACGAGCAGTACTTC. Amino acid sequence: CASSPTGQNEQYF. The rearrangement links TRBV18 to TRBJ2-7; TRBD1 might be the D (6 bases). The CDR3 loop spans 13 amino acids. Trimming cost V 2 bases and J 5 bases, with 10 bases left between them. CDR1 is KGHSH and CDR2 is LQKENI in the germline V gene. The whole variable domain, remainder taken from reference TRBV18 and TRBJ2-7, is NAGVMQNPRHLVRRRGQEARLRCSPMKGHSHVYWYRQLPEEGLKFMVYLQKENIIDESGMPKERFSAEFPKEGPSILRIQQVVRGDSAAYFCASSPTGQNEQYFGPGTRLTVT.